Listed below are T cell receptor beta chains from one sample, sequenced in a study of T cell repertoires in cytomegalovirus infection. TCRdb reanalysed the reads using MiXCR and keeps one entry per CDR3 protein. In the table there are around 280,000 distinct CDR3 sequences, around 9.1% of which are singletons. What was sequenced was PBMCs. Receptor source: a human donor in good health (CMV status not recorded). Some clones in this sample may be carry-over from other donors' samples. Each CDR3 is given with its conserved first and last residue. D genes are given only for firm matches. A clone size is listed for some rows: how often the clone was seen (once, few, many), or a class if it is expanded.

D gene,J gene,clone size,V gene,CDR3 DNA,CDR3 protein
.,TRBJ2-5,many,TRBV6-6,TGTGCCAGCAGCGCACGACAGGCCTATGAAGAGACCCAGTACTTC,CASSARQAYEETQYF
.,TRBJ1-2,.,TRBV7-9,TGTGCCAGCCTCCCTGGCTACACCTTC,CASLPGYTF
TRBD1,TRBJ1-2,many,TRBV7-2,TGTGCCAGCAGCCCGGACAGGGCCGGAGGTGGCTACACCTTC,CASSPDRAGGGYTF
TRBD2,TRBJ2-5,many,TRBV7-9,TGTGCCAGCAGCTCCAATCGGTGGGGGGGAGAGACCCAGTACTTC,CASSSNRWGGETQYF
.,TRBJ2-2,many,TRBV12-3/TRBV12-4,TGTGCCAGCAGCCCTCGAAGGGGCACCGGGGAGCTGTTTTTT,CASSPRRGTGELFF
.,TRBJ2-5,many,TRBV7-9,TGTGCCAGCAGCTTAGAGGGCAGCCAAGAGACCCAGTACTTC,CASSLEGSQETQYF
TRBD1,TRBJ1-5,many,TRBV27,TGTGCCAGCAGCTCGACAGGGGGCATGCCCCAGCATTTT,CASSSTGGMPQHF
.,TRBJ2-7,many,TRBV7-2,TGTGCCAGCAGCTTAGGCGCGCGCTCCTACGAGCAGTACTTC,CASSLGARSYEQYF
.,TRBJ2-7,.,TRBV29-1,TGCAGCGTTGCTAGATTAGGATCCCACGAGCAGTACTTC,CSVARLGSHEQYF
.,TRBJ1-2,many,TRBV6-6,TGTGCCAGCAGTTTCACTTCGGGGACTCCCGGGGCCTATGGCTACACCTTC,CASSFTSGTPGAYGYTF
.,TRBJ2-7,many,TRBV7-8,TGTGCCAGCAGCTTAGTAGGGGAGGCTAGGCAGTACTTC,CASSLVGEARQYF
TRBD2,TRBJ2-3,many,TRBV20-1,TGCAGTGCACGACTAGCGGGGGGGAGTACGCAGTATTTT,CSARLAGGSTQYF
.,TRBJ2-1,.,TRBV20-1,TGCAGTGCTAACAGAAATACACGGGGCAATGAGCAGTTCTTC,CSANRNTRGNEQFF
TRBD1,TRBJ1-1,many,TRBV3-1,TGTGCCAGCAGCCTATACAGGGGTGAAACTGAAGCTTTCTTT,CASSLYRGETEAFF
.,TRBJ1-2,many,TRBV5-1,TGCGCCAGCAGCACACCTTTGGGGGGACATGGCTACACCTTC,CASSTPLGGHGYTF
TRBD1,TRBJ2-2,.,TRBV9,TGTGCCAGCAGCCTCGGGGGCGGACAGGGGAACACCGGGGAGCTGTTTTTT,CASSLGGGQGNTGELFF
TRBD1,TRBJ1-5,.,TRBV20-1,TGCAGTGCTAGACCCTCCGGGACAGGGAGTCAGCCCCAGCATTTT,CSARPSGTGSQPQHF
.,TRBJ2-1,once,TRBV20-1,TGCAGTGCTAGGGGAGTTTATGAGCAGTTCTTC,CSARGVYEQFF
.,TRBJ2-1,.,TRBV7-9,TGTGCCAGCAGGATATCGTCGGGCAATGAGCAGTTCTTC,CASRISSGNEQFF
.,TRBJ2-1,.,TRBV20-1,TGCAGTGCTGGGCTGGTAACCTACAATGAGCAGTTCTTC,CSAGLVTYNEQFF
.,TRBJ1-5,.,TRBV7-2,TGTGCCAGCAGCCGCCGGGGCAGGGGTTCCAATCAGCCTCAGCATTTT,CASSRRGRGSNQPQHF
.,TRBJ1-1,many,TRBV6-2/TRBV6-3,TGTGCCAGCAGTTACTCGGTTCTCAGGGGAGACACTGAAGCTTTCTTT,CASSYSVLRGDTEAFF
.,TRBJ1-5,few,TRBV19,TGTGCCAGCAGCGATGTGGGAGGGGGTCCTCAGCCCCAGCATTTT,CASSDVGGGPQPQHF
.,TRBJ1-1,many,TRBV28,TGTGCCAGCAGGGACGGGGCAAACACTGAAGCTTTCTTT,CASRDGANTEAFF
.,TRBJ2-2,many,TRBV7-8,TGTGCCAGCAGCTTAGGCGAGGTTTCGAACACCGGGGAGCTGTTTTTT,CASSLGEVSNTGELFF
.,TRBJ2-4,.,TRBV5-1,TGCGCCAGCAGCTCGGACCCCTCGGGGCCCAAAAACATTCAGTACTTC,CASSSDPSGPKNIQYF
.,TRBJ2-5,many,TRBV6-6,TGTGCCAGCAGCCCAACACGGACCCAAGAGACCCAGTACTTC,CASSPTRTQETQYF
.,TRBJ2-1,many,TRBV20-1,TGCAGTGCTAGACCTTATCGGAGCAGGGGCTTCAATGAGCAGTTCTTC,CSARPYRSRGFNEQFF
TRBD2,TRBJ2-1,many,TRBV10-3,TGTGCCATCAGTGGAGGGGGACTAGCCAATGAGCAGTTCTTC,CAISGGGLANEQFF
.,TRBJ1-1,many,TRBV6-2/TRBV6-3,TGTGCCAGCAGTTACCCCCCCCCCGGGGTGAGGGGCACTGAAGCTTTCTTT,CASSYPPPGVRGTEAFF
TRBD1,TRBJ1-1,.,TRBV4-2,TGTGCCAGCAGCCAACCCGACAGGGGCCACGGAGACGCTGAAGCTTTCTTT,CASSQPDRGHGDAEAFF
.,TRBJ2-1,many,TRBV5-1,TGCGCCAGCAGCTTGCAAGCCGAGGGGCACAATGAGCAGTTCTTC,CASSLQAEGHNEQFF
TRBD1,TRBJ2-3,few,TRBV20-1,TGCAGTGCTAGTAGGGGACAGGATACGCAGTATTTT,CSASRGQDTQYF
.,TRBJ2-6,many,TRBV28,TGTGCCAGCAGAAGCCCGGGAGCCAACGTCCTGACTTTC,CASRSPGANVLTF
.,TRBJ1-6,many,TRBV14,TGTGCCAGCAGCCAGCGGGCAGGAGCTAATTCACCCCTCCACTTT,CASSQRAGANSPLHF
TRBD2,TRBJ2-5,many,TRBV7-9,TGTGCCAGCAGCTTAGGTGGACTAGCGGGGCAAGAGACCCAGTACTTC,CASSLGGLAGQETQYF
.,TRBJ1-2,many,TRBV12-3/TRBV12-4,TGTGCCAGCAGTTTTGACGAAGGGAGGGATGGCTACACCTTC,CASSFDEGRDGYTF
.,TRBJ1-1,many,TRBV12-3/TRBV12-4,TGTGCCAGCAGTTTAGTCCGGGTGGACACTGAAGCTTTCTTT,CASSLVRVDTEAFF
.,TRBJ2-3,.,TRBV3-1,TGTGCCAGCAGCCAAGAGGCAGGGGCCGCATATACGCAGTATTTT,CASSQEAGAAYTQYF
TRBD2,TRBJ2-5,many,TRBV5-1,TGCGCCAGCAGCTTACTGACTAGCGGGGGGAGAGAGACCCAGTACTTC,CASSLLTSGGRETQYF
.,TRBJ2-2,many,TRBV7-2,TGTGCCAGCAGCTTAGAGCGGTTGCAAGGTCAGAAGAACACCGGGGAGCTGTTTTTT,CASSLERLQGQKNTGELFF
.,TRBJ1-4,many,TRBV19,TGTGCCAGTAGTATTTTCGGACGTAAAGCAGCTAATGAAAAACTGTTTTTT,CASSIFGRKAANEKLFF
.,TRBJ2-1,.,TRBV27,TGTGCCAGCAGTTTAAGACGTGAGCAGTTCTTC,CASSLRREQFF
TRBD2,TRBJ2-7,.,TRBV20-1,TGCAGTGCTAGACCGATGCGGCGGGGGGTCTCCTACGAGCAGTACTTC,CSARPMRRGVSYEQYF
TRBD1,TRBJ2-5,many,TRBV5-1,TGCGCCAGCAGCTTGCGGGGACAGTCAGGGTTAGAGACCCAGTACTTC,CASSLRGQSGLETQYF
.,TRBJ1-2,few,TRBV29-1,TGCAGCGTTGTACCCGGGAACTATGGCTACACCTTC,CSVVPGNYGYTF
.,TRBJ1-1,many,TRBV28,TGTGCCAGCGATTCCCCCTGGGATAGTACCACTGAAGCTTTCTTT,CASDSPWDSTTEAFF
.,TRBJ1-1,few,TRBV6-2/TRBV6-3,TGTGCCAGCAGTTACTCGCGACGGGATTATAGGACTGAAGCTTTCTTT,CASSYSRRDYRTEAFF
TRBD2,TRBJ2-3,many,TRBV20-1,TGCAGTGCCGTAGCGGGGCGAGGGAATACGCAGTATTTT,CSAVAGRGNTQYF
.,TRBJ2-5,many,TRBV29-1,TGCAGCGGGAACAGGGAGCAAGAGACCCAGTACTTC,CSGNREQETQYF
.,TRBJ2-5,.,TRBV19,TGTGCCAGTAGTTCCCCCGGGACCGTGGAGACCCAGTACTTC,CASSSPGTVETQYF
.,TRBJ2-5,.,TRBV6-2/TRBV6-3,TGTGCCAGCAGTTGGCAGCCAGAGACCCAGTACTTC,CASSWQPETQYF
.,TRBJ2-3,many,TRBV29-1,TGCAGCGTTGAGGGGGCCGTAACAGATACGCAGTATTTT,CSVEGAVTDTQYF